Sequencing of this T cell receptor beta chain was carried out in a study of immune evolution from preneoplasia to lung adenocarcinoma. About the study: HLA loss of heterozygosity: less than 9% AIS, about 14% MIA, about 32% ADC, none AAH. Findings and caveats of the study: From normal lung to invasive adenocarcinoma, top clone frequencies appeared to decrease.

CDR1 and CDR2 (germline): SGHTA, FQGNSA. Trimming removed 4 bases at V and 0 bases at J, with 6 bases between. The CDR3 runs to 14 residues. The repertoire was sequenced with immunoSEQ multiplex PCR; TCRdb's copy has only in-frame clones and lacks some. This table has under 45,000 clones, roughly 80% appearing once. Details on this clone: Its specificity is unknown.

The material sequenced was FFPE invasive lung adenocarcinoma tissue. This chain connects TRBV7-2 to TRBJ2-2, with no clear D. This TCR derives from a person aged 55 to 75 with lung adenocarcinoma. CDR3 in DNA: TGTGCCAGCAGCTACTACACGAACACCGGGGAGCTGTTTTTT. Amino acid sequence: CASSYYTNTGELFF.